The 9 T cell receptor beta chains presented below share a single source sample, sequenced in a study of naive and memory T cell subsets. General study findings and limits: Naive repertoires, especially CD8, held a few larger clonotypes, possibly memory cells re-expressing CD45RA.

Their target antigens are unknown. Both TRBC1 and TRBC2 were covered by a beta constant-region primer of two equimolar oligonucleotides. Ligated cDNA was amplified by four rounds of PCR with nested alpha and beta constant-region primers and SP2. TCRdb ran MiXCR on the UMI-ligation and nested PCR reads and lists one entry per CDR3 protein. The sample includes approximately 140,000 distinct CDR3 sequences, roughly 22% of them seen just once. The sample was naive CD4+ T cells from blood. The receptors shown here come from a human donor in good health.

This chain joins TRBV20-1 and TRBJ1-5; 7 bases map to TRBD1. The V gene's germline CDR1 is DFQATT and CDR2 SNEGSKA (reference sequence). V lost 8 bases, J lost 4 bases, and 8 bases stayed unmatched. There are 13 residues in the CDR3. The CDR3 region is CSYRTGGNQPQHF. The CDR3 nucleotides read TGCAGTTACCGGACAGGAGGGAATCAGCCCCAGCATTTT.

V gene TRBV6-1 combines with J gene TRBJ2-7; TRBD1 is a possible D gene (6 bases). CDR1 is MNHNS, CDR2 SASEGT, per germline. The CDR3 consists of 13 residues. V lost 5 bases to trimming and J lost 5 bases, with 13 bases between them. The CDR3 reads CASSPLGAHEQYF. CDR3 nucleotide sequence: TGTGCCAGCAGTCCATTGGGGGCCCACGAGCAGTACTTC.

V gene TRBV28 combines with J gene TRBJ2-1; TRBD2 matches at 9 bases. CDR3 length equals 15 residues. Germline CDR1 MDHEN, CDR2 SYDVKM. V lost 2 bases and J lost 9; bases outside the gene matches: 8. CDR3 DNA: TGTGCCAGCAGTTTAGCGGCGGGAGGGCTAGTTGAGCAGTTCTTC. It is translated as CASSLAAGGLVEQFF.

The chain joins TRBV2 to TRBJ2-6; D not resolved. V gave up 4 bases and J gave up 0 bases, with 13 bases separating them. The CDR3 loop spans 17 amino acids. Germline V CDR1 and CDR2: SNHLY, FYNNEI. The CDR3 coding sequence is TGTGCCAGCAGTGGTCAGCCCTCCCTCTCTGGGGCCAACGTCCTGACTTTC. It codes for CASSGQPSLSGANVLTF.

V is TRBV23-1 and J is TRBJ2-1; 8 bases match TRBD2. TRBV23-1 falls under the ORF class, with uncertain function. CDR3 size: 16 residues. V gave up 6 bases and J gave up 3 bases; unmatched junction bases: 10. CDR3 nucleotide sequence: TGCGCCAGCAGCCCGGGGGGGGACAAATGCTACAATGAGCAGTTCTTC. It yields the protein CASSPGGDKCYNEQFF.

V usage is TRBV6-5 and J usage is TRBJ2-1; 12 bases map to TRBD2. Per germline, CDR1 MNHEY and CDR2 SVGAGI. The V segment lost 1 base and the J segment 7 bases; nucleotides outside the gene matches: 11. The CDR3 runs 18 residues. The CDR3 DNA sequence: TGTGCCAGCAGTTACTTAGCTACGACTAGCGGGAGTGTAAATGAGCAGTTCTTC. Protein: CASSYLATTSGSVNEQFF.

CDR3 DNA: TGTGCCAGCAGCTTAATGTCAGTCGGACATGAGCAGTTCTTC. Residues: CASSLMSVGHEQFF. This sequence joins TRBV7-9 and TRBJ2-1; no reliable D call. V lost 2 bases and J 8 bases, leaving 13 bases between the germline ends. The germline gives CDR1 SEHNR, CDR2 FQNEAQ (reference sequence). There are 14 residues in the CDR3.

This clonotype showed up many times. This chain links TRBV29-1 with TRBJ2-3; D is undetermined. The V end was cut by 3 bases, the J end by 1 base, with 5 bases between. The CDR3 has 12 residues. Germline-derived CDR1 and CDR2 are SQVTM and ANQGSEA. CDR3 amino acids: CSVDEGTDTQYF. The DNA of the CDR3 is TGCAGCGTTGACGAGGGCACAGATACGCAGTATTTT.

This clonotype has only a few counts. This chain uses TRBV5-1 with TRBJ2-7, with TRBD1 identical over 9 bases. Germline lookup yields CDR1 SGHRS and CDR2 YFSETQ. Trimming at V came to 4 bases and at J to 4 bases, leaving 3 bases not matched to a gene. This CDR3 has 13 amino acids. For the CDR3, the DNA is TGCGCCAGCAGCACCGGACAGGGGTACGAGCAGTACTTC. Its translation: CASSTGQGYEQYF.